These 20 T cell receptor beta chains were all obtained from the same sample, sequenced in a study of cytomegalovirus exposure and HLA in healthy donors. PCR primers comprised 60 Vbeta and 13 Jbeta primers. TCRdb's copy holds only in-frame clones and misses some; the assay was immunoSEQ multiplex PCR. The table shows about 130,000 clones, with about 76% occurring only once. Sequenced input: PBMCs. These receptors originate from a man aged 18 to 30 in good health and CMV-seronegative.

The V call is TRBV19, the J call TRBJ1-5; tentatively, D is TRBD1 (5 bases). The length of the CDR3 is 15 residues. From germline, CDR1 is LNHDA and CDR2 SQIVND (reference sequence). The V and J ends lost 3 bases and 11 bases respectively, with 20 bases between them. CDR3 DNA: TGTGCCAGTAGTATTCGTGGTACGGGACTATTGTCCCAGCATTTT. Translation: CASSIRGTGLLSQHF.

This chain links TRBV5-5 with TRBJ1-5; D not resolved. The length of the CDR3 is 14 residues. Germline-derived CDR1 and CDR2 are SGHKS and YYEKEE (reference sequence). V lost 4 bases, J lost 3 bases, and 11 bases lay in between. This chain's CDR3 is CASSLYNHNQPQHF. The CDR3 DNA follows: TGTGCCAGCAGCCTGTACAACCACAATCAGCCCCAGCATTTT. Based on the CDR3 plus reference TRBV5-5 and TRBJ1-5, the full variable domain is DAGVTQSPTHLIKTRGQQVTLRCSPISGHKSVSWYQQVLGQGPQFIFQYYEKEERGRGNFPDRFSARQFPNYSSELNVNALLLGDSALYLCASSLYNHNQPQHFGDGTRLSIL.

The V and J genes are TRBV5-1 and TRBJ2-3; D unresolved. V was cut by 5 bases and J by 2 bases, with 12 bases left in between. Germline lookup yields CDR1 SGHRS and CDR2 YFSETQ. CDR3 length: 14 amino acids. The CDR3 region has the DNA TGCGCCAGCAGTAGTCGGAGTGTCACAGATACGCAGTATTTT. It codes for CASSSRSVTDTQYF. Full variable domain (outside the CDR3, taken from reference TRBV5-1 and TRBJ2-3): KAGVTQTPRYLIKTRGQQVTLSCSPISGHRSVSWYQQTPGQGLQFLFEYFSETQRNKGNFPGRFSGRQFSNSRSEMNVSTLELGDSALYLCASSSRSVTDTQYFGPGTRLTVL.

Notes on this clone: In the same sample, other DNA sequences code for this CDR3. The rearrangement links TRBV28 to TRBJ2-3; weak D call: TRBD2 (6 bases). This CDR3 is built from 13 residues. Between the trimmed V and J ends, which lost 5 bases and 1 base, there was a span of 7 bases. From germline, CDR1 is MDHEN and CDR2 SYDVKM. CDR3 nucleotide sequence: TGTGCCAGCAGTCCGGGGGGCACAGATACGCAGTATTTT. This encodes CASSPGGTDTQYF.

This chain uses TRBV10-2 with TRBJ1-5; 7 bases map to TRBD1. The CDR3 consists of 17 residues. V trimming: 6 bases; J trimming: 3 bases; junction bases outside the gene matches: 14. CDR1 is WSHSY and CDR2 is SAAADI in the germline V gene. CDR3 in amino acids: CASRKTGTANYNQPQHF. In DNA, the CDR3 is TGCGCCAGCAGGAAGACCGGGACAGCGAATTACAATCAGCCCCAGCATTTT.

This sequence joins TRBV7-8 and TRBJ2-7, with 12 bases that match TRBD1. CDR3 length: 15 amino acids. J lost 5 bases, V lost 6 bases, and 8 bases had no gene match. The germline CDR1 and CDR2 sequences are SGHVS and FQNEAQ. The CDR3, as DNA: TGTGCCAGCAGGTCCGCGGGACAGGGGGCCAACGAGCAGTACTTC. This encodes CASRSAGQGANEQYF.

The genes are TRBV5-6 and TRBJ2-3, with 10 bases lining up with TRBD1. The CDR3 length is 16 residues. CDR1 and CDR2 from the germline V gene are SGHDT and YYEEEE. The J segment lost 9 bases and the V segment lost 3 bases, leaving 13 bases of the junction unmatched. CDR3 residues: CASSSQGDRGGGTQYF. The CDR3 nucleotides are TGTGCCAGCAGCTCCCAGGGGGACAGGGGAGGTGGAACGCAGTATTTT.

The chain employs TRBV12-5 and TRBJ1-1; TRBD1 aligns across 7 bases. The germline V gene has CDR1 LGHNT and CDR2 FRNRAP. J lost 6 bases, V lost 1 base, and 2 bases had no gene match. CDR3 length: 13 amino acids. DNA of the CDR3: TGTGCTAGTGGTTTGGACAGGGGTCCTGAAGCTTTCTTT. Translation gives CASGLDRGPEAFF. Filled out from reference TRBV12-5 and TRBJ1-1, the complete variable domain reads DARVTQTPRHKVTEMGQEVTMRCQPILGHNTVFWYRQTMMQGLELLAYFRNRAPLDDSGMPKDRFSAEMPDATLATLKIQPSEPRDSAVYFCASGLDRGPEAFFGQGTRLTVV.

This sequence joins TRBV5-4 and TRBJ2-2; D not certain. Germline V gene sequence: CDR1 SGHNT, CDR2 YYREEE (reference sequence). This CDR3 region has 13 residues. The V and J ends lost 3 bases and 0 bases respectively, with 3 bases between them. The CDR3 nucleotides read TGTGCCAGCAGCTCCTCGAACACCGGGGAGCTGTTTTTT. Its translation: CASSSSNTGELFF. Using reference TRBV5-4 and TRBJ2-2 for the parts outside the CDR3, the full variable domain is ETGVTQSPTHLIKTRGQQVTLRCSSQSGHNTVSWYQQALGQGPQFIFQYYREEENGRGNFPPRFSGLQFPNYSSELNVNALELDDSALYLCASSSSNTGELFFGEGSRLTVL.

V usage is TRBV1 and J usage is TRBJ2-5; TRBD2 is the table's D call, not checked against the DNA. TRBV1 is designated a pseudogene. There are 16 residues in the CDR3. This CDR3 is CTSSHEPGIEEETQYF. CDR3 DNA sequence: TGCACCAGCAGCCACGAACCGGGGATCGAGGAAGAGACCCAGTACTTC.

V and J are TRBV19 and TRBJ2-1, with TRBD2 as a possible D gene (6 bases). Looked up from germline, CDR1 is LNHDA and CDR2 is SQIVND (reference sequence). Deletions cut 7 bases from V and 7 bases from J, with 11 bases between. CDR3 length: 12 residues. CDR3 bases: TGTGCCAGTACCTCACGGGGGAATGAGCAGTTCTTC. This translates into CASTSRGNEQFF.

The CDR3 DNA is TGTGCCAGCAGCTTAGCGCTGCGCTCTCGAAGCGGGGAGCTGTTTTTT. It yields the protein CASSLALRSRSGELFF. The chain recombines TRBV7-9 with TRBJ2-2, with no clear D. The CDR3 is made up of 16 amino acids. Germline CDR1 SEHNR, CDR2 FQNEAQ (reference sequence). Trimming shortened V by 0 bases and J by 7 bases, and 15 bases separated the two germline ends. The complete variable domain, with remaining parts taken from reference TRBV7-9 and TRBJ2-2, reads DTGVSQNPRHKITKRGQNVTFRCDPISEHNRLYWYRQTLGQGPEFLTYFQNEAQLEKSRLLSDRFSAERPKGSFSTLEIQRTEQGDSAMYLCASSLALRSRSGELFFGEGSRLTVL.

The chain recombines TRBV10-2 with TRBJ2-1, with D maybe TRBD2 (6 bases). Germline V gives CDR1 WSHSY, CDR2 SAAADI. There are 15 residues in the CDR3. The ends were cut back, 4 bases at V and 0 bases at J, with 10 bases in the middle. CDR3 loop: CASSVRDFSYNEQFF. The CDR3 DNA sequence: TGCGCCAGCAGTGTCCGGGACTTCTCCTACAATGAGCAGTTCTTC.

The gene calls are TRBV4-2 and TRBJ2-1; 14 nucleotides agree with TRBD2. This CDR3 is built from 21 residues. J lost 2 bases, V lost 2 bases, and 14 bases had no gene match. The germline V gene has CDR1 LGHNA and CDR2 YNFKEQ. CDR3 region: CASSQRVGLAGGSGTYNEQFF. CDR3 DNA: TGTGCCAGCAGCCAAAGGGTTGGACTAGCGGGGGGTAGTGGTACCTACAATGAGCAGTTCTTC.

The J gene is TRBJ2-6, the V gene TRBV27; the match to TRBD1 covers 8 bases. J lost 4 bases, V lost 6 bases, and 8 bases had no gene match. Germline V gene data show CDR1 as MNHEY and CDR2 as SMNVEV (reference sequence). The CDR3 length is 16 residues. CDR3 nucleotide sequence: TGTGCCAGCAGACCCGGACAGGGCTCCGGGGCCAACGTCCTGACTTTC. It codes for CASRPGQGSGANVLTF.

V gene TRBV10-1 combines with J gene TRBJ2-1, with 8 bases lining up with TRBD1. This CDR3 has 14 amino acids. V lost 3 bases, J lost 9 bases, and 7 bases stayed unmatched. Per the germline V gene, CDR1 is WNHNN and CDR2 is SYGVQD (reference sequence). The chain's CDR3 is CASSEFRGRSEQFF. The CDR3 nucleotides are TGCGCCAGCAGTGAATTCAGGGGGCGATCTGAGCAGTTCTTC.

The CDR3 loop is CASSLSKGASYEQYF. The CDR3 nucleotides read TGTGCCAGCAGCCTGTCAAAGGGGGCTTCCTACGAGCAGTACTTC. The chain links TRBV25-1 to TRBJ2-7, with TRBD1 identical over 7 bases. CDR1 is MGHDK, CDR2 SYGVNS, per germline. This CDR3 spans 15 amino acids. Trimming at V came to 6 bases and at J to 1 base, leaving 9 bases not matched to a gene.

This chain's CDR3 is CASGRWRGLTYEQYF. DNA for the CDR3: TGTGCCAGCGGCAGATGGCGGGGGTTAACCTACGAGCAGTACTTC. The chain employs TRBV7-2 and TRBJ2-7; 7 positions agree with TRBD2. The length of the CDR3 is 15 residues. With 8 bases clipped from V and 2 bases from J, the junction kept 12 bases outside the gene matches. The germline V gene encodes CDR1 SGHTA and CDR2 FQGNSA. Together with reference TRBV7-2 and TRBJ2-7, the CDR3 gives the full variable domain: GAGVSQSPSNKVTEKGKDVELRCDPISGHTALYWYRQSLGQGLEFLIYFQGNSAPDKSGLPSDRFSAERTGGSVSTLTIQRTQQEDSAVYLCASGRWRGLTYEQYFGPGTRLTVT.

V gene TRBV29-1 combines with J gene TRBJ2-5, with a tentative D call TRBD2 (6 bases). CDR1 and CDR2 from the germline V gene are SQVTM and ANQGSEA. This CDR3 is 12 amino acids long. Trimming took off 7 bases at V and 5 bases at J, with 14 bases between the two ends. CDR3: CSGPPRGETQYF. DNA of the CDR3: TGCAGCGGACCTCCACGGGGGGAGACCCAGTACTTC.

This chain links TRBV10-3 with TRBJ1-1; 7 bases are a match to TRBD1. Germline V gene sequence: CDR1 ENHRY, CDR2 SYGVKD. V was pared by 0 bases and J by 4 bases, with 5 bases of the junction left unmatched. The CDR3 has 15 amino acids. The DNA for the CDR3 is TGTGCCATCAGTGAGTCACAGGGGCAGAGCACTGAAGCTTTCTTT. This encodes CAISESQGQSTEAFF.